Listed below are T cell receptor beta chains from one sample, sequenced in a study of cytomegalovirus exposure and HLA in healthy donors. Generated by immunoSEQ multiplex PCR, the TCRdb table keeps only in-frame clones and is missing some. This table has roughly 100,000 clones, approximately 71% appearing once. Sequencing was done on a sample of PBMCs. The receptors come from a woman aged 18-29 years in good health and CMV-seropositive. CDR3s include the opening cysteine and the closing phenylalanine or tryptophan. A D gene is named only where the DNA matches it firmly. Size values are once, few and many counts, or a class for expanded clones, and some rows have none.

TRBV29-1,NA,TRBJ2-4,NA,CSVVGPRGNKNIQYF,TGCAGCGTTGTCGGACCTCGGGGGAACAAAAACATTCAGTACTTC
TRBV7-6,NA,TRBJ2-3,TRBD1,CASSLVTGADTQYF,TGTGCCAGCAGCTTAGTCACAGGGGCAGATACGCAGTATTTT
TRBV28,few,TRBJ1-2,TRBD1,CASSPSGGQGGYTF,TGTGCCAGCAGTCCCTCCGGGGGACAGGGAGGCTACACCTTC
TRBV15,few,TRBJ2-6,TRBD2,CATSREQTSEINVLTF,TGTGCCACCAGCAGAGAGCAGACTAGCGAGATCAACGTCCTGACTTTC
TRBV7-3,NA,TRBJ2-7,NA,CASSLSAGSYKQYF,TGTGCCAGCAGCTTATCGGCAGGCTCCTACAAGCAGTACTTC
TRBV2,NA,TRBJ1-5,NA,CASSEGRGSNQPQHF,TGTGCCAGCAGTGAAGGCAGGGGTAGCAATCAGCCCCAGCATTTT
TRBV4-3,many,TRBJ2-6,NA,CASSQEGNSGANVLTF,TGCGCCAGCAGCCAAGAGGGCAACTCTGGGGCCAACGTCCTGACTTTC
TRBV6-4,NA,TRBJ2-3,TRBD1,CASSDAGGSGTDTQYF,TGTGCCAGCAGTGACGCAGGGGGCTCGGGTACAGATACGCAGTATTTT
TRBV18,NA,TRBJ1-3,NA,CASSSTVSGNTIYF,TGTGCCAGCTCCTCGACAGTCTCTGGAAACACCATATATTTT
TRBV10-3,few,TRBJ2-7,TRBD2,CAISDWTSGRSEQYF,TGTGCCATCAGTGATTGGACTAGCGGGAGGTCGGAGCAGTACTTC
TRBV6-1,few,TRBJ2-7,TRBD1,CASSRQGGSYEQYF,TGTGCCAGCAGTCGACAGGGGGGATCCTACGAGCAGTACTTC
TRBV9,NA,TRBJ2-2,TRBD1,CASSPQTGGKTGELFF,TGTGCCAGCAGCCCCCAGACAGGGGGGAAAACCGGGGAGCTGTTTTTT
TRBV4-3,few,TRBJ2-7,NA,CASSQRGAGSGYEQYF,TGCGCCAGCAGCCAACGGGGGGCAGGGTCGGGGTACGAGCAGTACTTC
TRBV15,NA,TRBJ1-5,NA,CATSSRVGGIYSNQPQHF,TGTGCCACCAGCTCTAGGGTGGGGGGGATATATAGCAATCAGCCCCAGCATTTT
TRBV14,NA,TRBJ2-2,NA,CASSPYGDGELFF,TGTGCCAGCAGTCCGTACGGGGACGGGGAGCTGTTTTTT
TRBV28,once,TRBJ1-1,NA,CASSLVVRNTEAFF,TGTGCCAGCAGCCTGGTGGTGAGGAACACTGAAGCTTTCTTT
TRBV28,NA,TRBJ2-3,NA,CASSLKVRGTDTQYF,TGTGCCAGCAGTTTAAAGGTCAGGGGTACGGATACGCAGTATTTT
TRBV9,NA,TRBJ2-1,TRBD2,CASSSGTMSNEQFF,TGTGCCAGCAGTTCCGGGACTATGAGCAATGAGCAGTTCTTC
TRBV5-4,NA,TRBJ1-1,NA,CASSPSHGGNTEAFF,TGTGCCAGCAGTCCTTCCCACGGCGGGAACACTGAAGCTTTCTTT
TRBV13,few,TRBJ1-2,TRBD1,CASSLGTGDSGYTF,TGTGCCAGCAGCTTGGGGACAGGGGACTCTGGCTACACCTTC
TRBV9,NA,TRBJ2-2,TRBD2,CASSQAGVNTGELFF,TGTGCCAGCAGCCAAGCGGGAGTGAACACCGGGGAGCTGTTTTTT
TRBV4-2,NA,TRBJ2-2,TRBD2,CASSRGTSAGELFF,TGTGCCAGCAGCCGAGGGACTAGCGCCGGGGAGCTGTTTTTT
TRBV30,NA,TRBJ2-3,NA,CAWSVQGDITDTQYF,TGTGCCTGGAGTGTCCAGGGTGACATAACAGATACGCAGTATTTT
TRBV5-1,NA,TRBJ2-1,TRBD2,CASKPETSRSSYNEQFF,TGCGCCAGCAAACCTGAGACTAGCCGGAGCTCCTACAATGAGCAGTTCTTC
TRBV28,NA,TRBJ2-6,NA,CATYISGANVLTF,TGTGCCACCTATATATCTGGGGCCAACGTCCTGACTTTC
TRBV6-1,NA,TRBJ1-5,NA,CASQPGDQPQHF,TGTGCCAGCCAGCCCGGAGATCAGCCCCAGCATTTT
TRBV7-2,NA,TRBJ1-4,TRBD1,CASSATASPGQGEKLFF,TGTGCCAGCAGCGCGACTGCCTCCCCGGGACAGGGTGAAAAACTGTTTTTT
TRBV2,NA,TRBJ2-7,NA,CASSRDWVSREQYF,TGTGCCAGCAGCCGGGACTGGGTTTCTCGGGAGCAGTACTTC